This TCR beta chain originates from a study of blood T cell repertoires in COVID-19. Study as a whole: PBMCs, B-cell-depleted T cells, or T cells were the source of the cDNA or gDNA that made up the material.

TCRdb's copy holds only in-frame clones and misses some; the assay was immunoSEQ multiplex PCR. The sample yields 200,000 to 300,000 clones, about nine tenths seen once. The CDR3 loop spans 13 amino acids. Trimming removed 6 bases from V and 4 bases from J, with 10 bases in between. Source material: peripheral blood. This clonotype originated in a woman aged 40 to 49 who had recovered from COVID-19. The rearrangement uses TRBV12-3 or TRBV12-4 and TRBJ1-5; D gene ambiguous. The chain's CDR3 is CASSFGRNQPQHF. DNA for the CDR3: TGTGCCAGCAGCTTCGGTCGGAATCAGCCCCAGCATTTT.